The clone carrying this T cell receptor beta chain was seen more than once but under ten times. Its antigen is as yet unknown. The CDR3 consists of 14 residues. The ends were cut back, 0 bases at V and 4 bases at J, with 10 bases in the middle. Germline V gives CDR1 DFQATT, CDR2 SNEGSKA (reference sequence). CDR3-region Arm-PCR and iRepertoire HTBI primers produced the TCR beta libraries. Authors' methods: Identification yielded 60 or so TRBV and more than 12 TRBJ segments across samples. TCRdb reanalysed the multiplex PCR reads using MiXCR and keeps one entry per CDR3 protein. TCRdb, not the original authors, processed these V and J calls. The sample includes more than 300,000 distinct CDR3 sequences, approximately 25% of them seen just once. The data stem from a study of regulatory T cells in long-lasting Graves disease. Study results and limitations: Repertoires from persistent disease leaned toward TRBV28, TRBJ1-2 and TRBJ2-5. Clonotypes that were public and shared totalled fewer than 3,500 in persistent patients versus 900 to 1,000 in new patients.

Time point indicated: persistent/refractory GD, antithyroid drugs over 5 years with positive TRAb. Preparation of the TCR library used RNA extracted from PBMCs. The chain carries TRBV20-1 and TRBJ1-5; D is unresolved. The TCR was taken from a woman aged 40 to 55 with Graves disease. The material was peripheral blood mononuclear cells (PBMCs), obtained when the disease was refractory, from a patient treated with antithyroid drugs. As DNA, the CDR3 is TGCAGTGCTAGAGAACGGGGTTCGAATCAGCCCCAGCATTTT. Translation: CSARERGSNQPQHF.